This passage covers 30 T cell receptor beta chains from one sample sequenced in a study of OX40 agonist ivuxolimab in advanced cancers. TCRdb keeps only in-frame clones here, not all; method: immunoSEQ multiplex PCR. The table includes 30,000 to 45,000 clones, roughly four fifths detected once. The source material was CD4+ or CD8+ T cells sorted from blood, sampled in a trial of the OX40 agonist ivuxolimab. Receptors were obtained from an adult with an advanced solid tumor such as melanoma, head and neck, liver or kidney cancer.

This chain links TRBV6-6 with TRBJ2-7; D remains ambiguous. The CDR3 covers 10 residues. Germline V gene data show CDR1 as MNHNY and CDR2 as SVGAGI (reference sequence). CDR3 DNA: TGTGCAGCAGTTACTCACGAGCAGTACTTC. This encodes CAAVTHEQYF.

This clone was seen more than once but under ten times. The V call is TRBV5-1, the J call TRBJ2-3, with TRBD2 matching 11 bases. This CDR3 comprises 16 residues. V shed 3 bases and J 0 bases; nucleotides not matched to a gene: 3. CDR1 is SGHRS, CDR2 YFSETQ, per germline. CDR3 bases: TGCGCCAGCAGCTCACCTAGCGGGGGGAGCACAGATACGCAGTATTTT. It is translated as CASSSPSGGSTDTQYF.

This clone has only one observation. The rearrangement uses TRBV18 and TRBJ2-7; D is unclear. CDR1 and CDR2 (germline): KGHSH, LQKENI. V shed 1 base and J shed 5 bases, with 6 bases lying between them. This CDR3 spans 12 amino acids. The CDR3 loop is CASSPQGNEQYF. The CDR3 nucleotides are TGTGCCAGCTCACCACAAGGGAACGAGCAGTACTTC.

This clone was counted a few times. The chain links TRBV28 to TRBJ2-3, with 11 bases identical to TRBD1. V lost 4 bases to trimming and J lost 8 bases; unmatched junction nucleotides: 8. Per germline, CDR1 MDHEN and CDR2 SYDVKM. The CDR3 consists of 15 residues. The DNA for the CDR3 is TGTGCCAGCAGTTCATCGGGACAGGGGGGTCGTACGCAGTATTTT. Amino acids: CASSSSGQGGRTQYF. Looking up the rest from reference TRBV28 and TRBJ2-3 gives the full variable domain: DVKVTQSSRYLVKRTGEKVFLECVQDMDHENMFWYRQDPGLGLRLIYFSYDVKMKEKGDIPEGYSVSREKKERFSLILESASTNQTSMYLCASSSSGQGGRTQYFGPGTRLTVL.

V gene TRBV7-2 combines with J gene TRBJ2-1, with 8 bases identical to TRBD2. The CDR3 totals 18 residues. V was clipped by 3 bases and J by 8 bases; unmatched bases: 18. Germline CDR1 reads SGHTA; CDR2 reads FQGNSA. CDR3 protein: CASSFLREPGTRGDEQFF. CDR3 DNA sequence: TGTGCCAGCAGCTTCCTTCGGGAGCCCGGGACTAGGGGGGATGAGCAGTTCTTC.

A remark on this clone: A read error may account for a junction end that differs from germline. The chain uses TRBV7-7 and TRBJ2-5; tentative D call: TRBD1 (6 bases). In germline, CDR1 is SSHAT, CDR2 FNYEAQ (reference sequence). The CDR3 has 15 residues. The CDR3 loop reads CASSLDTGFMETQYF. In nucleotides, the CDR3 is TGTGCTAGCAGCTTGGACACAGGGTTTATGGAGACCCAGTACTTC.

The gene calls are TRBV28 and TRBJ1-2; 7 bases map to TRBD1. V lost 3 bases to trimming and J lost 3 bases; unmatched junction nucleotides: 19. Germline V gives CDR1 MDHEN, CDR2 SYDVKM. This CDR3 has 19 residues. The CDR3 DNA follows: TGTGCCAGCAGTTTCTTGGTCCCAAAACGACAGGGCAGGGACTATGGCTACACCTTC. It encodes CASSFLVPKRQGRDYGYTF.

The gene calls are TRBV5-6 and TRBJ1-1; 7 nucleotides line up with TRBD1. V gave up 3 bases and J gave up 4 bases; unmatched junction bases: 3. Germline assignment: CDR1 SGHDT and CDR2 YYEEEE. This CDR3 is built from 13 residues. DNA for the CDR3: TGTGCCAGCAGCTCCACAGGGGCCACTGAAGCTTTCTTT. Protein product: CASSSTGATEAFF.

The J gene is TRBJ2-3, the V gene TRBV5-1, with 10 bases lining up with TRBD2. This CDR3 is built from 16 residues. The junction had 5 bases not matched to a gene; V was cut back by 0 bases and J by 4 bases. Germline V lookup: CDR1 SGHRS, CDR2 YFSETQ. CDR3 nucleotides: TGCGCCAGCAGCTTGGGGAGCGGGAGGGCCTCAGATACGCAGTATTTT. This translates into CASSLGSGRASDTQYF.

This clone occurred once. The chain joins TRBV7-1 to TRBJ1-2, with D possibly being TRBD1 (6 bases). TRBV7-1 carries the ORF label, with uncertain function. CDR3 length: 13 amino acids. The V gene lost 4 bases and the J gene lost 3 bases, with 9 bases spanning the gap. This CDR3 is CASSLGGDYGYTF. Written as DNA, the CDR3 is TGTGCCAGCAGCTTAGGGGGGGACTATGGCTACACCTTC.

The chain combines TRBV5-1 with TRBJ2-6, with D uncertain. The V gene's germline CDR1 is SGHRS and CDR2 YFSETQ. This CDR3 region has 15 residues. Trimming removed 3 bases from V and 1 base from J, with 8 bases in between. CDR3 DNA: TGCGCCAGCAGCTCCGGACCGTCTGGGGCCAACGTCCTGACTTTC. Translation gives CASSSGPSGANVLTF. Complete variable domain (other parts from reference TRBV5-1 and TRBJ2-6): KAGVTQTPRYLIKTRGQQVTLSCSPISGHRSVSWYQQTPGQGLQFLFEYFSETQRNKGNFPGRFSGRQFSNSRSEMNVSTLELGDSALYLCASSSGPSGANVLTFGAGSRLTVL.

The chain recombines TRBV5-4 with TRBJ2-7, with 10 bases matching TRBD2. In germline, CDR1 is SGHNT, CDR2 YYREEE (reference sequence). V was clipped by 4 bases and J by 7 bases; unmatched bases: 5. The CDR3 is 13 amino acids. CDR3: CASSPRLAGEQYF. CDR3 sequence (DNA): TGTGCCAGCAGCCCCCGACTAGCGGGTGAGCAGTACTTC.

Regarding this clone: Germline is not matched at one junction end, which may reflect a read error. This chain joins TRBV10-3 and TRBJ1-4; D remains unclear. This CDR3 has 12 residues. Looked up from germline, CDR1 is ENHRY and CDR2 is SYGVKD. The CDR3 reads CASSYSREKLFF. For the CDR3, the DNA is TGTGCCAGCAGTTACTCGAGGGAAAAACTGTTTTTT.

The gene calls are TRBV18 and TRBJ1-4; the D gene is possibly TRBD1 (5 bases). Deletions cut 3 bases from V and 3 bases from J, with 14 bases between. Per the germline V gene, CDR1 is KGHSH and CDR2 is LQKENI. The CDR3 has 16 residues. The CDR3 is CASSPRGTQANEKLFF. CDR3 nucleotide sequence: TGTGCCAGCTCACCTAGAGGGACGCAAGCTAATGAAAAACTGTTTTTT.

The chain couples TRBV7-2 to TRBJ2-3, with TRBD2 matching over 8 bases. Trimming at V came to 5 bases and at J to 4 bases, leaving 8 bases not matched to a gene. The CDR3 totals 15 residues. Germline V gives CDR1 SGHTA, CDR2 FQGNSA. DNA of the CDR3: TGTGCCAGCAGCAGGCGCCGGGGGGGTCCAGATACGCAGTATTTT. Translated: CASSRRRGGPDTQYF.

In its sample, this clone was seen a few times. The chain joins TRBV28 to TRBJ2-7; D gene uncertain. This CDR3 has 11 residues. V was clipped by 2 bases and J by 2 bases, with 1 base between them. From germline, CDR1 is MDHEN and CDR2 SYDVKM. As DNA, the CDR3 is TGTGCCAGCAGTTTAACCTACGAGCAGTACTTC. Translating it yields CASSLTYEQYF.

The chain is built from TRBV7-9 and TRBJ1-6; D uncertain. Germline lookup yields CDR1 SEHNR and CDR2 FQNEAQ (reference sequence). V was trimmed by 5 bases and J by 4 bases, leaving 6 bases between them. The CDR3 covers 13 residues. DNA of the CDR3: TGTGCCAGCAGCCCGACTTATAATTCACCCCTCCACTTT. Residues: CASSPTYNSPLHF.

The genes are TRBV10-3 and TRBJ2-7; possibly TRBD1 for D (5 bases). Trimming pared 2 bases from V and 5 bases from J, leaving 13 bases between. This CDR3 spans 14 amino acids. Germline CDR1 and CDR2: ENHRY and SYGVKD. The CDR3 nucleotides are TGTGCCATCAGTGAGGCCCAGGGTACCCACGAGCAGTACTTC. Protein sequence: CAISEAQGTHEQYF.

This clone was counted between two and nine times. J is TRBJ2-5 and V is TRBV6-1, with D possibly TRBD2 on 5 matching bases. The CDR3 sequence is 16 residues long. V was trimmed by 0 bases and J by 1 base, leaving 12 bases between them. Germline V gene data show CDR1 as MNHNS and CDR2 as SASEGT. The chain's CDR3 is CASSEAAREPQETQYF. The CDR3 nucleotides are TGTGCCAGCAGTGAAGCGGCGAGGGAGCCCCAAGAGACCCAGTACTTC.

The chain couples TRBV30 to TRBJ1-2; D gene uncertain. V lost 2 bases and J 9 bases, leaving 16 bases between the germline ends. The germline CDR1 and CDR2 sequences are GTSNPN and SVGIG (reference sequence). The CDR3 extends over 13 amino acids. CDR3 residues: CAWSISPETSYTF. The CDR3 nucleotides are TGTGCCTGGAGTATAAGCCCTGAGACAAGCTACACCTTC.

The chain combines TRBV10-3 with TRBJ2-5; D may be TRBD1 (6 bases). This CDR3 spans 15 amino acids. V lost 0 bases and J lost 3, with 11 bases in between. CDR1 and CDR2 from the germline V gene are ENHRY and SYGVKD. The CDR3 nucleotides are TGTGCCATCAGTGAGTCGAACAGGGACAAAGAGACCCAGTACTTC. This sequence encodes CAISESNRDKETQYF.

The J gene is TRBJ2-7, the V gene TRBV5-4, with D perhaps TRBD1 or TRBD2 (5 bases each). V lost 0 bases, J lost 5 bases, and 15 bases lay in between. The germline V gene has CDR1 SGHNT and CDR2 YYREEE (reference sequence). This CDR3 is built from 15 residues. The CDR3 loop reads CASSLEVGAWDEQYF. The CDR3 nucleotides read TGTGCCAGCAGCTTGGAGGTCGGGGCTTGGGACGAGCAGTACTTC.

This clone was counted only a few times. J is TRBJ2-7 and V is TRBV6-1; TRBD2 is a possible D gene (6 bases). CDR3 length equals 13 residues. CDR1 is MNHNS and CDR2 is SASEGT in the germline V gene. V was shortened by 10 bases and J by 3 bases, with 16 bases between the two germline ends. The CDR3 is CANSRDSNYEQYF. DNA for the CDR3: TGTGCCAACTCCCGGGACTCTAACTACGAGCAGTACTTC.

The chain employs TRBV7-2 and TRBJ1-5; the D is unclear. The V end was cut by 1 base, the J end by 1 base, with 8 bases between. Per the germline V gene, CDR1 is SGHTA and CDR2 is FQGNSA. The CDR3 length is 15 residues. This chain's CDR3 is CASSLEPRSNQPQHF. As DNA, the CDR3 is TGTGCCAGCAGCTTAGAGCCCAGGAGCAATCAGCCCCAGCATTTT.

The genes are TRBV6-5 and TRBJ1-1; possibly TRBD1 for D (5 bases). This CDR3 has 14 residues. Trimming removed 4 bases from V and 3 bases from J, with 12 bases in between. The germline V gene encodes CDR1 MNHEY and CDR2 SVGAGI. The DNA for the CDR3 is TGTGCCAGCAGTTCCGCCTCGGGGGACACTGAAGCTTTCTTT. Amino acids: CASSSASGDTEAFF.

This chain's CDR3 is CASSVGLAPEMNEQFF. DNA of the CDR3: TGTGCCAGCAGCGTAGGGCTAGCCCCTGAGATGAATGAGCAGTTCTTC. This sequence joins TRBV9 and TRBJ2-1, with a weak D call TRBD2 (5 bases). V dropped 0 bases and J dropped 7 bases, with 17 bases sitting between them. The CDR3 has 16 residues. Germline values: CDR1 SGDLS, CDR2 YYNGEE.

The V gene is TRBV7-9, the J gene TRBJ1-1; D gene uncertain. This CDR3 region has 14 residues. Germline-derived CDR1 and CDR2 are SEHNR and FQNEAQ (reference sequence). V lost 2 bases to trimming and J lost 4 bases, with 11 bases between them. CDR3 sequence reads: CASSLISKGTEAFF. CDR3 DNA: TGTGCCAGCAGCTTAATCTCTAAGGGCACTGAAGCTTTCTTT.

The V call is TRBV15, the J call TRBJ2-2; D unclear. This CDR3 comprises 12 residues. With 3 bases removed from V and 5 bases from J, the gap between germline ends came to 4 bases. Germline values: CDR1 LNHNV, CDR2 YYDKDF (reference sequence). The CDR3 here is CATSRATGELFF. CDR3 DNA: TGTGCCACCAGCAGGGCAACCGGGGAGCTGTTTTTT.

Here the CDR3 DNA reads TGTGCCAGCACTCCCCAGGGAACCTACGAGCAGTACTTC. This codes for CASTPQGTYEQYF. V and J are TRBV6-5 and TRBJ2-7; D is possibly TRBD1 (5 bases). Trimming shortened V by 7 bases and J by 2 bases, and 12 bases separated the two germline ends. In germline, CDR1 is MNHEY, CDR2 SVGAGI. The CDR3 length is 13 residues.

The V and J genes are TRBV6-5 and TRBJ2-1, with 8 bases identical to TRBD2. There are 15 residues in the CDR3. V trimming: 6 bases; J trimming: 6 bases; junction bases outside the gene matches: 10. Looked up from germline, CDR1 is MNHEY and CDR2 is SVGAGI. As DNA, the CDR3 is TGTGCCAGCAGCTTCAGCGGGAGATCTGGCAATGAGCAGTTCTTC. Residues: CASSFSGRSGNEQFF.